This T cell receptor beta chain came from a study of shared clonotypes between healthy human individuals. Generated by immunoSEQ multiplex PCR, the TCRdb table keeps only in-frame clones and is missing some. The sample contains some 680,000 clones, 60% to 75% of which appear only once. The CDR3 runs to 15 residues. V was pared by 1 base and J by 3 bases, with 3 bases of the junction left unmatched. Germline V gene lookup returns CDR1 SGHVS and CDR2 FQNEAQ. This clone was seen only once. Participating donors were healthy, HIV-negative adults free of recent acute infections or vaccinations. The sequence came from a woman aged 25 to 39 in good health. This rearrangement joins TRBV7-8 to TRBJ2-1; 7 nucleotides agree with TRBD1. Material for sequencing was memory CD4+ T cells sorted from blood. Subset indicated: CD45RA-negative fraction. CDR3 amino acids: CASSLGSGGYNEQFF. The CDR3 DNA follows: TGTGCCAGCAGCTTAGGCTCAGGGGGCTACAATGAGCAGTTCTTC.